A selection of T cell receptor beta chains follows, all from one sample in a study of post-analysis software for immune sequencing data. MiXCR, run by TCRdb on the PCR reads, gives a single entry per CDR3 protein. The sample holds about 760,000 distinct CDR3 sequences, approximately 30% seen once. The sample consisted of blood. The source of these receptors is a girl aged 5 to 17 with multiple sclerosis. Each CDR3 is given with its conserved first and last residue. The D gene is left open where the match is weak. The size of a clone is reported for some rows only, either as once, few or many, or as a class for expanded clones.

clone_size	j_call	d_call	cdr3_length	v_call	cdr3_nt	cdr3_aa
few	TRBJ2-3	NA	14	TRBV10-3	TGTGCCATCAGTGAGCGTACCGCCCCAGATACGCAGTATTTT	CAISERTAPDTQYF
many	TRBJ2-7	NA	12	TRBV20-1	TGCAGTGCCCTTATGAGGGAACACGAGCAGTACTTC	CSALMREHEQYF
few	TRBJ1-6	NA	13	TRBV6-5	TGTGCCAGCAGTGACAGACGAAATTCACCCCTCCACTTT	CASSDRRNSPLHF
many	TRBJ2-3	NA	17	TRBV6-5	TGTGCCAGCAGTTACCAGGCCAGGGTGGGGTACACAGATACGCAGTATTTT	CASSYQARVGYTDTQYF
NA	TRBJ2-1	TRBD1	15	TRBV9	TGTGCCAGCAGCGTGGGACAGCTACCCTACAATGAGCAGTTCTTC	CASSVGQLPYNEQFF
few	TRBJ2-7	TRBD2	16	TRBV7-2	TGTGCCAGCAGCTTAGGACTAGCGGGGCCACCTTACGAGCAGTACTTC	CASSLGLAGPPYEQYF
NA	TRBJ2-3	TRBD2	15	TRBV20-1	TGCAGTGCCAACATAGCGGGAGCTAGCACAGATACGCAGTATTTT	CSANIAGASTDTQYF
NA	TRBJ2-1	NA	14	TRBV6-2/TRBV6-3	TGTGCCAGCACCGGTCCAGGGCCCCGTGGGGAGCAGTTCTTC	CASTGPGPRGEQFF
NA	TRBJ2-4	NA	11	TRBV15	TGTGCCACCAGCAGATTAGGGTTTCAGTACTTC	CATSRLGFQYF
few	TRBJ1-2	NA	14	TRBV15	TGTGCCACCAGCCAAACAGGGTCTTACTATGGCTACACCTTC	CATSQTGSYYGYTF
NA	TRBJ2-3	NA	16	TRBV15	TGTGCCACCAGCAGAGTTCGGGGGGCGCCGGGAGATACGCAGTATTTT	CATSRVRGAPGDTQYF
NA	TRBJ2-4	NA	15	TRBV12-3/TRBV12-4	TGTGCCAGCAGACCCCAGGGAGCGGCCCCTGATAAGCAGTACTTC	CASRPQGAAPDKQYF
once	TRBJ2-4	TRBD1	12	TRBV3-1	TGTGTCAGCAGCCGGGACAGGATTGAGCAGTACTTC	CVSSRDRIEQYF
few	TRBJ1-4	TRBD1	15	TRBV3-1	TGTGCCAGCAGCCAAGAGATGGCAGGGGGTGTAAAACTGTTTTTT	CASSQEMAGGVKLFF
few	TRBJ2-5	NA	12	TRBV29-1	TGCAGCGGCGTAGGGTACCAAGAGACCCAGTACTTC	CSGVGYQETQYF
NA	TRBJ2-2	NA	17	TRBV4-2	TGTGCCAGCAGCCAAGGTAGAGGGGCCAGAGGCACCGGGGAGCTGTTTTTT	CASSQGRGARGTGELFF
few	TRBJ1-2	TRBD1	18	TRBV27	TGTGCCAGCAGTTTCTTCTGGGACAGGGGCCCGGTGGGGAATGGCTACACCTTC	CASSFFWDRGPVGNGYTF
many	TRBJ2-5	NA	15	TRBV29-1	TGCAGCGCTCGAATTACCAGGGGCCCTCGGGAGACCCAGTACTTC	CSARITRGPRETQYF
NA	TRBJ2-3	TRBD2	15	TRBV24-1	TGTGCCACCAGTGGACTAGCGGAGAACACAGATACGCAGTATTTT	CATSGLAENTDTQYF
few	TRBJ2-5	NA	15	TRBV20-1	TGCAGTGCTAGAAAGGAGTGGGGGCTCGGGGAGACCCAGTACTTC	CSARKEWGLGETQYF
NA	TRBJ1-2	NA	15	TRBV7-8	TGTGCCAGCAGCTCCCGGGACGGGACTCGCTATGGCTACACCTTC	CASSSRDGTRYGYTF
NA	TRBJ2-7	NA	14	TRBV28	TGTGCCAGCAGCCGCACCCGACAGCCCCCCGAGCAGTACTTC	CASSRTRQPPEQYF
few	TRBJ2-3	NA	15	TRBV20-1	TGCAGTGCTAGAGATAGAGGGCGAAGCACAGATACGCAGTATTTT	CSARDRGRSTDTQYF
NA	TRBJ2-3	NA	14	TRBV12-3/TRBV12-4	TGTGCCAGCAATTCCGGGACGGGACTCTGGACGCAGTATTTT	CASNSGTGLWTQYF
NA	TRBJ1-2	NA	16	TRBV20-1	TGCAGTGCTGCCCCGAGACCTTACCAAAGTGGCTATGGCTACACCTTC	CSAAPRPYQSGYGYTF
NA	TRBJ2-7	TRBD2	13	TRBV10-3	TGTGCCATCATGACTAGCGGGACCTACGAGCAGTACTTC	CAIMTSGTYEQYF
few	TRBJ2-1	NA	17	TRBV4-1	TGCGCCAGCAGCCACCCCCGCAACAGGGGAGGGGGCAATGAGCAGTTCTTC	CASSHPRNRGGGNEQFF
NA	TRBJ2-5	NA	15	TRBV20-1	TGCAGTGCTAGAGATTTGGGACTCCACTACAATGAGCAGTACTTC	CSARDLGLHYNEQYF
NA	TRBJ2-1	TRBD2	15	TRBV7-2	TGTGCCAGCAGCCCGTGGGTGAACAGCGGGGGTGAGCAGTTCTTC	CASSPWVNSGGEQFF
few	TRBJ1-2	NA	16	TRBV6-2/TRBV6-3	TGTGCCAGCAGTTTAACGGGACGCCACTATGGCTATGGCTACACCTTC	CASSLTGRHYGYGYTF
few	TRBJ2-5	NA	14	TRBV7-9	TGTGCCAGCAGCCCCACCGGGATGTTGGAGACCCAGTACTTC	CASSPTGMLETQYF
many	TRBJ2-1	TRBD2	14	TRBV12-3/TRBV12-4	TGTGCCAGCACCCTGACTAGCGGCTACAATGAGCAGTTCTTC	CASTLTSGYNEQFF
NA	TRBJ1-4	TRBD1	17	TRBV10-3	TGTGCCATCAGGGGGGCCCGACAGGGAACGTTGGGAGAAAAACTGTTTTTT	CAIRGARQGTLGEKLFF
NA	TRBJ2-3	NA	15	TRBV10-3	TGTGCCATCAGTGAGTCTGCCGAATCCACAGATACGCAGTATTTT	CAISESAESTDTQYF
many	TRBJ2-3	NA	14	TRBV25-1	TGTGCCAGCAGTGAATACCTGGGGGCAGATACGCAGTATTTT	CASSEYLGADTQYF
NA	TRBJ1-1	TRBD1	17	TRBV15	TGTGCCACCAGCCCCAGATTGGGACAGGGTAGGCACACTGAAGCTTTCTTT	CATSPRLGQGRHTEAFF
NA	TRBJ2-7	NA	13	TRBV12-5	TGTGCTAGTGGTTTGGGAGGGATCAATGAGCAGTACTTC	CASGLGGINEQYF
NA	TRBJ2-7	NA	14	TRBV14	TGTGCCAGCAGCCAAGACCTGTTAGCCTACGAGCAGTACTTC	CASSQDLLAYEQYF
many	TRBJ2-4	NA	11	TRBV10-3	TGTGCCATCCGGGCCCCAAACATTCAGTACTTC	CAIRAPNIQYF
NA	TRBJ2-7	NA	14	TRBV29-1	TGCAGCGTTGGTGGGCAGGGGGGTCCCTACGAGCAGTACTTC	CSVGGQGGPYEQYF